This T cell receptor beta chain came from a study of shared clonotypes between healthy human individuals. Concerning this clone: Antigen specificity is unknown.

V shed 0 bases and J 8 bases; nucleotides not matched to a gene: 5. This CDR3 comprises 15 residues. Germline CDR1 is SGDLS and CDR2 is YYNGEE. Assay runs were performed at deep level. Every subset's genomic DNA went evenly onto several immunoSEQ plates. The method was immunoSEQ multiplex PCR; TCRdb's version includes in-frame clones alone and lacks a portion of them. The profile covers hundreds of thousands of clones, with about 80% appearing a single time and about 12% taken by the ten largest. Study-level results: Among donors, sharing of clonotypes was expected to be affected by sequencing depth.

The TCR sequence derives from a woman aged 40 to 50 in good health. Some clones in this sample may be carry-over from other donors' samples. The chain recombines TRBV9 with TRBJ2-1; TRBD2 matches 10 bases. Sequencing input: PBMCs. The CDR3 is CASSVGGLAGDEQFF. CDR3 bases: TGTGCCAGCAGCGTAGGGGGTCTAGCGGGAGATGAGCAGTTCTTC.